This TCR beta chain derives from a study of blood T cell repertoires in COVID-19. Study-wide background: Whether acute or convalescent, the COVID-19 samples came from the United States, Italy and Spain. The cDNA or gDNA used as material had been derived from T cells, B-cell-depleted T cells, or PBMCs.

Study processing details: Reference gene primer amplification gave nucleated cell count estimates. Produced via immunoSEQ multiplex PCR; TCRdb's table is partial and in-frame only. V and J calls and clone size are those listed in that table; D and trimming were worked out from the DNA. The sample holds 200,000 or so clones; more than 70% are singletons and the top ten take roughly 2.5%. Sequencing was performed on peripheral blood. The TCR sequence derives from a woman aged 55-70 years with acute or convalescent COVID-19.

The CDR3 region is CASTREGGADTQYF. In nucleotides, the CDR3 is TGCGCCAGCACCCGGGAGGGGGGCGCAGATACGCAGTATTTT. The chain carries TRBV5-1 and TRBJ2-3, with 8 bases matching TRBD2. CDR1 and CDR2 from the germline V gene are SGHRS and YFSETQ. CDR3 length: 14 amino acids. V shed 6 bases, J shed 4 bases, and the junction held 7 bases outside the gene matches.